This T cell receptor beta chain was identified during a study of cytomegalovirus exposure and HLA in healthy donors. Whole-study findings and limits: Most TCR sequences were uncommon, yet certain public TCRs appeared in many donors. Information on immune exposure was restricted to one variable (CMV serostatus).

With regard to this clone: Its antigen is currently unknown.

Losses at the gene ends were 4 bases for V and 6 bases for J; bases not matched to a gene: 5. CDR1 and CDR2 (germline): SGHRS, YFSETQ. The CDR3 runs to 13 residues. The PCR employed 60 Vbeta primers together with 13 Jbeta primers. Method: immunoSEQ multiplex PCR; TCRdb's copy keeps in-frame clones and lacks some. Of about 200,000 clones in the sample, around 64% were seen once. Sequenced input: PBMCs. The chain recombines TRBV5-1 with TRBJ1-2; 8 bases agree with TRBD1. The TCR was taken from a man in his forties or fifties in good health and CMV-seropositive. CDR3 sequence reads: CASSEDRENGYTF. Here the CDR3 DNA reads TGCGCCAGCAGCGAGGACAGGGAGAATGGCTACACCTTC.